This TCR beta chain was sequenced during a study of synovial regulatory T cells in juvenile arthritis. Here immunoSEQ multiplex PCR was the method, and the copy in TCRdb shows in-frame clones only, minus some. This sample contains more than 9,500 clones. The sequenced material came from Treg cells from blood. Subset denoted: remaining (HLA-DR-negative) circulating blood Treg cells. The receptor comes from a donor younger than 30 with juvenile idiopathic arthritis.

This chain's CDR3 is CASSARVEDRDPYEQYF. The genes are TRBV6-1 and TRBJ2-7; there is no DNA to check the TCRdb D call of TRBD1. Per the germline V gene, CDR1 is MNHNS and CDR2 is SASEGT. The CDR3 runs to 17 residues. No DNA was logged.